These 14 T cell receptor beta chains originate from one sample sequenced in a study of regulatory T cells in long-lasting Graves disease. Arm-PCR with iRepertoire HTBI primers amplified the CDR3 regions for these TCR beta libraries. TCRdb ran MiXCR on the multiplex PCR reads and lists one entry per CDR3 protein. The data hold over 250,000 distinct CDR3 sequences, with around a fifth observed a single time. The time point was: persistent/refractory GD, antithyroid drugs over 5 years with positive TRAb. The authors made the TCR library using RNA they extracted from PBMCs. Sample: peripheral blood mononuclear cells (PBMCs), taken when the disease was refractory, from a patient treated with antithyroid drugs. The receptors here all came from a female donor with Graves disease.

The gene calls are TRBV5-6 and TRBJ2-2; D is perhaps TRBD2 (6 bases). There are 14 residues in the CDR3. Germline CDR1 SGHDT, CDR2 YYEEEE. V was trimmed by 6 bases and J by 6 bases, leaving 15 bases between them. CDR3 nucleotides: TGTGCCAGCATCCGGGGGACTTCCCCCGGGGAGCTGTTTTTT. This sequence encodes CASIRGTSPGELFF.

The chain uses TRBV20-1 and TRBJ2-2, with D hard to call. Trimming left V 2 bases short and J 2 bases short, with 6 bases between. Germline V gives CDR1 DFQATT, CDR2 SNEGSKA (reference sequence). CDR3 length: 13 residues. CDR3 in amino acids: CSARLGNTGELFF. The DNA for the CDR3 is TGCAGTGCTAGACTCGGAAACACCGGGGAGCTGTTTTTT.

V usage is TRBV6-1 and J usage is TRBJ2-7; no firm D call. The germline CDR1 and CDR2 sequences are MNHNS and SASEGT. V was shortened by 1 base and J by 3 bases, with 7 bases between the two germline ends. The CDR3 loop spans 13 amino acids. The CDR3 sequence is CASSEDRNYEQYF. CDR3 DNA sequence: TGTGCCAGCAGTGAAGACAGAAACTACGAGCAGTACTTC.

V usage is TRBV6-1 and J usage is TRBJ1-5; 7 positions match TRBD1. This CDR3 is built from 15 residues. V was pared by 2 bases and J by 6 bases, with 7 bases of the junction left unmatched. Germline CDR1 MNHNS, CDR2 SASEGT. CDR3 amino acids: CASSELGGLGQPQHF. As DNA, the CDR3 is TGTGCCAGCAGTGAACTAGGGGGCCTTGGTCAGCCCCAGCATTTT.

This clonotype was observed at least ten times. J is TRBJ2-7 and V is TRBV6-2 or TRBV6-3; no firm D call. Per germline, CDR1 MNHEY and CDR2 SVGEGT. V lost 2 bases and J lost 3, with 14 bases in between. CDR3 length equals 15 residues. In nucleotides, the CDR3 is TGTGCCAGCAGTTACGCCGTACATGGTCTCTACGAGCAGTACTTC. Protein product: CASSYAVHGLYEQYF.

Only a few counts were recorded for this clonotype. The CDR3 region is CASSLSGTGGGTEAFF. For the CDR3, the DNA is TGTGCCAGCAGCTTATCCGGGACAGGGGGAGGCACTGAAGCTTTCTTT. The chain has TRBV7-9 and TRBJ1-1, with 11 bases lining up with TRBD1. The CDR3 is 16 amino acids. CDR1 and CDR2 from the germline V gene are SEHNR and FQNEAQ (reference sequence). Trimming took 2 bases from V and 4 from J; bases not matched to a gene: 6.

The chain couples TRBV27 to TRBJ2-1; D is perhaps TRBD1 (6 bases). The CDR3 sequence is 16 residues long. Trimming cost V 6 bases and J 4 bases, with 19 bases left between them. Germline values: CDR1 MNHEY, CDR2 SMNVEV (reference sequence). For the CDR3, the DNA is TGTGCCAGCAGGGGGTTCCGGGACAAGGAATACAATGAGCAGTTCTTC. It is translated as CASRGFRDKEYNEQFF.

This clonotype turned up a few times. A much larger clone lies one base from this, so it may be a read error. The chain joins TRBV7-8 to TRBJ1-4; the D is unclear. V lost 5 bases and J lost 14, with 18 bases in between. This CDR3 contains 13 residues. Germline V lookup: CDR1 SGHVS, CDR2 FQNEAQ. The CDR3 protein is CASSERAGDTLFF. Written as DNA, the CDR3 is TGTGCCAGCAGCGAAAGGGCGGGAGACACTCTGTTTTTT.

This clonotype was picked up many times. This rearrangement joins TRBV3-1 to TRBJ2-7; D is undetermined. Per germline, CDR1 LGHDT and CDR2 YNNKEL (reference sequence). The CDR3 length is 14 residues. V was shortened by 5 bases and J by 0 bases, with 11 bases between the two germline ends. This CDR3 is CASSTGPSSYEQYF. Here the CDR3 DNA reads TGTGCCAGCAGCACCGGGCCGAGCTCCTACGAGCAGTACTTC.

The chain is built from TRBV25-1 and TRBJ2-2, with 8 bases identical to TRBD1. CDR3 length equals 16 residues. Germline CDR1 and CDR2: MGHDK and SYGVNS. J was trimmed by 4 bases and V by 4 bases; bases with no gene match: 8. CDR3 sequence reads: CASSVPRGQGTGELFF. The CDR3 DNA sequence: TGTGCCAGCAGTGTCCCCAGGGGGCAGGGCACCGGGGAGCTGTTTTTT. Based on the CDR3 plus reference TRBV25-1 and TRBJ2-2, the full variable domain is EADIYQTPRYLVIGTGKKITLECSQTMGHDKMYWYQQDPGMELHLIHYSYGVNSTEKGDLSSESTVSRIRTEHFPLTLESARPSHTSQYLCASSVPRGQGTGELFFGEGSRLTVL.

The chain couples TRBV20-1 to TRBJ2-3; 13 nucleotides line up with TRBD2. The trim removed 6 bases at V and 0 bases at J, leaving 9 bases unmatched. Germline CDR1 and CDR2: DFQATT and SNEGSKA (reference sequence). There are 17 residues in the CDR3. CDR3 sequence reads: CSAYSGTSGTSTDTQYF. DNA of the CDR3: TGCAGTGCCTATTCCGGGACTAGCGGGACTAGCACAGATACGCAGTATTTT.

This clonotype showed up just a few times. The rearrangement links TRBV6-1 to TRBJ2-3, with 8 bases that match TRBD2. Trimming at V came to 7 bases and at J to 4 bases, leaving 10 bases not matched to a gene. Germline V gene data show CDR1 as MNHNS and CDR2 as SASEGT. This CDR3 spans 15 amino acids. The CDR3 coding sequence is TGTGCCAGCATAGGACTATCCGGGAGGGCAGATACGCAGTATTTT. Translation: CASIGLSGRADTQYF.

V usage is TRBV7-6 and J usage is TRBJ1-4; TRBD1 aligns across 8 bases. This CDR3 has 16 residues. V shed 5 bases, J shed 8 bases, and the junction held 13 bases outside the gene matches. Germline V lookup: CDR1 SGHVS, CDR2 FNYEAQ. The CDR3 reads CASSPGQGPVGEKLFF. The CDR3 DNA sequence: TGTGCCAGCAGCCCAGGACAGGGACCCGTTGGAGAAAAACTGTTTTTT. Full variable domain (outside the CDR3, taken from reference TRBV7-6 and TRBJ1-4): GAGVSQSPRYKVTKRGQDVALRCDPISGHVSLYWYRQALGQGPEFLTYFNYEAQQDKSGLPNDRFSAERPEGSISTLTIQRTEQRDSAMYRCASSPGQGPVGEKLFFGSGTQLSVL.

V and J are TRBV18 and TRBJ1-1; D possibly corresponds to TRBD1 (6 bases). The CDR3 has 18 amino acids. Trimming shortened V by 2 bases and J by 4 bases, and 23 bases separated the two germline ends. From germline, CDR1 is KGHSH and CDR2 LQKENI. CDR3 loop: CASSPGGRTFEVGTEAFF. The CDR3 DNA sequence: TGTGCCAGCTCACCAGGGGGGCGGACCTTCGAGGTGGGCACTGAAGCTTTCTTT. Drawing the rest from reference TRBV18 and TRBJ1-1, the complete variable domain is NAGVMQNPRHLVRRRGQEARLRCSPMKGHSHVYWYRQLPEEGLKFMVYLQKENIIDESGMPKERFSAEFPKEGPSILRIQQVVRGDSAAYFCASSPGGRTFEVGTEAFFGQGTRLTVV.